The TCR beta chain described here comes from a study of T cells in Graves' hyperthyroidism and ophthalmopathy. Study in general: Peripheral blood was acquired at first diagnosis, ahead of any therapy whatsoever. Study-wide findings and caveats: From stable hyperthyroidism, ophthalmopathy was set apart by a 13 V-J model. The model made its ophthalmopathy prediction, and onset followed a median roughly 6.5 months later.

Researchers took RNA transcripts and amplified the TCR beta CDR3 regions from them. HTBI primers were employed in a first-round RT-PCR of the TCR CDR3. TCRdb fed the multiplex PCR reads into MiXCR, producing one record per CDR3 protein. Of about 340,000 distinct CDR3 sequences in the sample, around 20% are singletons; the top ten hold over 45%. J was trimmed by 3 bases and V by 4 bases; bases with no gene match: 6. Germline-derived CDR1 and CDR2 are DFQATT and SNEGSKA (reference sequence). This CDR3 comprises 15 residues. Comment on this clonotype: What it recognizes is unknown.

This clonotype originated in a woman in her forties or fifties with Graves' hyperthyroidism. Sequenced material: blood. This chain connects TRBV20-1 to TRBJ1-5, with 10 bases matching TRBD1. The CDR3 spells CSAIRDRGNNQPQHF. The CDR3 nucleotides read TGCAGTGCTATCCGGGACAGGGGAAACAATCAGCCCCAGCATTTT.